Below are 22 T cell receptor beta chains sequenced from a single sample in a study of shared clonotypes between healthy human individuals. Assay used: immunoSEQ multiplex PCR; TCRdb lists only in-frame clones, some missing. The table shows 950,000 to 1,300,000 clones, with about 75% occurring only once. Sequencing was performed on memory CD4+ T cells sorted from blood. Subset reported: CD45RA-negative fraction. Receptors originate from a man aged 18 to 30 in good health.

The chain has TRBV7-2 and TRBJ1-2, with 7 bases that match TRBD1. CDR1 is SGHTA and CDR2 is FQGNSA in the germline V gene. The CDR3 loop spans 13 amino acids. V was clipped by 2 bases and J by 7 bases; unmatched bases: 4. CDR3 residues: CASSLSRGGGYTF. The CDR3, as DNA: TGTGCCAGCAGCTTATCCAGGGGGGGTGGCTACACCTTC. Looking up the rest from reference TRBV7-2 and TRBJ1-2 gives the full variable domain: GAGVSQSPSNKVTEKGKDVELRCDPISGHTALYWYRQSLGQGLEFLIYFQGNSAPDKSGLPSDRFSAERTGGSVSTLTIQRTQQEDSAVYLCASSLSRGGGYTFGSGTRLTVV.

V usage is TRBV4-1 and J usage is TRBJ2-2, with D maybe TRBD2 (6 bases). The germline gives CDR1 MGHRA, CDR2 YSYEKL. Deletions cut 0 bases from V and 4 bases from J, with 9 bases between. This CDR3 comprises 15 residues. CDR3 protein: CASSQDRGLTGELFF. The CDR3 coding sequence is TGCGCCAGCAGCCAAGATCGGGGACTCACCGGGGAGCTGTTTTTT.

A few counts support this clone. The DNA is left out, because the CDR3 cannot be placed on it with certainty; the CDR3 is given as TCRdb lists it. The rearrangement links TRBV19 to TRBJ2-5; TRBD1 was called by the table and not checked on the DNA. The CDR3 length equals 13 residues, ends included. The germline CDR1 and CDR2 sequences are LNHDA and SQIVND (reference sequence). CDR3 in amino acids: CASSILAEETQYF.

This clone was picked up one time. V and J are TRBV27 and TRBJ2-7, with a possible D match to TRBD2 (5 bases). CDR1 MNHEY and CDR2 SMNVEV come from the germline V gene (reference sequence). The CDR3 covers 11 residues. Trimming left V 6 bases short and J 7 bases short, with 10 bases between. CDR3 DNA sequence: TGTGCCAGCAGGTATTCGGGGGAGCAGTACTTC. As protein: CASRYSGEQYF.

This chain uses TRBV15 with TRBJ2-2, with 7 bases lining up with TRBD1. Germline CDR1 LNHNV, CDR2 YYDKDF (reference sequence). With V trimmed by 3 bases and J by 5 bases, 12 bases remained unmatched. The CDR3 length is 17 residues. The CDR3 coding sequence is TGTGCCACCAGCAGCTACCTGGGACAGATATCGACCGGGGAGCTGTTTTTT. This translates into CATSSYLGQISTGELFF.

V and J are TRBV27 and TRBJ2-3; D is unresolved. CDR1 is MNHEY, CDR2 SMNVEV, per germline (reference sequence). CDR3 length equals 13 residues. Trimming removed 1 base from V and 1 base from J, with 3 bases in between. The CDR3 bases are TGTGCCAGCAGTTTATTCCGCACAGATACGCAGTATTTT. It codes for CASSLFRTDTQYF.

In nucleotides, the CDR3 is TGTGCCAGCAACCTCGGAAGGGAAGGGAACTATGGCTACACCTTC. Translation gives CASNLGREGNYGYTF. V is TRBV6-1 and J is TRBJ1-2; no firm D call. The V gene's germline CDR1 is MNHNS and CDR2 SASEGT. V lost 7 bases, J lost 2 bases, and 17 bases lay in between. The CDR3 has 15 residues.

The V and J genes are TRBV19 and TRBJ1-1; no definite D call. CDR3 length: 15 amino acids. V was shortened by 3 bases and J by 4 bases, with 15 bases between the two germline ends. Germline assignment: CDR1 LNHDA and CDR2 SQIVND (reference sequence). This CDR3 reads CASSIGPGLGTEAFF. The CDR3 DNA is TGTGCCAGTAGTATTGGACCGGGGTTGGGCACTGAAGCTTTCTTT.

This rearrangement joins TRBV7-9 to TRBJ1-6; D unresolved. In germline, CDR1 is SEHNR, CDR2 FQNEAQ (reference sequence). This CDR3 region has 13 residues. The ends were cut back, 1 base at V and 13 bases at J, with 11 bases in the middle. CDR3 coding DNA: TGTGCCAGCAGCTTAGGCGACACTGACCCCCTCCACTTT. This sequence encodes CASSLGDTDPLHF.

This CDR3 is CASSLYSLRGELFF. The CDR3 bases are TGTGCCAGCAGCTTGTATTCTCTAAGGGGGGAGCTGTTTTTT. This rearrangement joins TRBV5-6 to TRBJ2-2; D ambiguous. The CDR3 loop spans 14 amino acids. V was trimmed by 1 base and J by 8 bases, leaving 12 bases between them. In germline, CDR1 is SGHDT, CDR2 YYEEEE.

This chain links TRBV2 with TRBJ2-7; D is perhaps TRBD1 or TRBD2 (5 bases each). The length of the CDR3 is 13 residues. Trimming removed 6 bases from V and 5 bases from J, with 14 bases in between. Germline CDR1 and CDR2: SNHLY and FYNNEI. CDR3 DNA: TGTGCCAGCAGGGGAAGCGGACAAAACGAGCAGTACTTC. Protein sequence: CASRGSGQNEQYF.

CDR3: CASSLTGRSYNEQFF. CDR3 bases: TGTGCCAGCAGCTTGACAGGCAGATCCTACAATGAGCAGTTCTTC. The chain employs TRBV11-3 and TRBJ2-1, with D possibly matching TRBD1 (6 bases). V dropped 3 bases and J dropped 1 base, with 10 bases sitting between them. Germline CDR1 is SGHNT and CDR2 is YENEEA. The length of the CDR3 is 15 residues.

Only a few counts were recorded for this clone. The sample has other DNA sequences that encode this CDR3 too. This chain connects TRBV7-2 to TRBJ1-4; D ambiguous. V gave up 1 base and J gave up 11 bases, with 5 bases separating them. CDR1 SGHTA and CDR2 FQGNSA come from the germline V gene. The CDR3 is made up of 11 amino acids. The CDR3 coding sequence is TGTGCCAGCAGCTTAGGTGGTAAACTGTTTTTT. It is translated as CASSLGGKLFF. The whole variable domain, remainder taken from reference TRBV7-2 and TRBJ1-4, is GAGVSQSPSNKVTEKGKDVELRCDPISGHTALYWYRQSLGQGLEFLIYFQGNSAPDKSGLPSDRFSAERTGGSVSTLTIQRTQQEDSAVYLCASSLGGKLFFGSGTQLSVL.

The genes are TRBV5-4 and TRBJ1-2; 9 bases fit TRBD1. Losses at the gene ends were 0 bases for V and 6 bases for J; bases not matched to a gene: 12. CDR3 length: 17 residues. From germline, CDR1 is SGHNT and CDR2 YYREEE (reference sequence). CDR3 protein: CASSLGSDRGLGNGYTF. DNA of the CDR3: TGTGCCAGCAGCTTGGGATCGGACAGGGGCCTTGGAAATGGCTACACCTTC.

This chain connects TRBV30 to TRBJ2-7; D may be TRBD1 or TRBD2 (6 bases each). The CDR3 runs to 12 residues. Germline-derived CDR1 and CDR2 are GTSNPN and SVGIG (reference sequence). V lost 2 bases and J 9 bases, leaving 14 bases between the germline ends. CDR3 sequence reads: CAWSTTWGAQYF. The CDR3 coding sequence is TGTGCCTGGAGTACTACTTGGGGGGCGCAGTACTTC.

The chain uses TRBV29-1 and TRBJ2-7, with D possibly being TRBD2 (5 bases). Trimming removed 4 bases at V and 5 bases at J, with 12 bases between. Looked up from germline, CDR1 is SQVTM and CDR2 is ANQGSEA. CDR3 length: 12 amino acids. The CDR3 coding sequence is TGCAGCGTTGCGAATCAGGAGGACGAGCAGTACTTC. Translating gives CSVANQEDEQYF.

The genes are TRBV5-4 and TRBJ2-2; 11 bases align to TRBD1. V was pared by 6 bases and J by 4 bases, with 5 bases of the junction left unmatched. The CDR3 extends over 15 amino acids. Germline V gene data show CDR1 as SGHNT and CDR2 as YYREEE (reference sequence). CDR3 coding DNA: TGTGCCAGCACCCCAGGGACAGGGGGCACCGGGGAGCTGTTTTTT. Amino acid sequence: CASTPGTGGTGELFF.

This clone has a single count. CDR3 amino acids: CASTRDIAETQYF. The CDR3 nucleotides read TGTGCCAGCACCCGGGACATTGCAGAGACCCAGTACTTC. The J gene is TRBJ2-5, the V gene TRBV21-1; TRBD1, as called in the table, went unchecked against the DNA. TRBV21-1 is shown as a pseudogene. The CDR3 runs 13 residues.

The chain joins TRBV28 to TRBJ1-5; no clear D gene. This CDR3 has 16 amino acids. CDR1 is MDHEN and CDR2 is SYDVKM in the germline V gene. The germline V and J ends were trimmed by 3 bases and 5 bases, with 17 bases remaining between them. CDR3 region: CASSFRTGTRDQPQHF. The CDR3, as DNA: TGTGCCAGCAGTTTTAGGACGGGTACAAGGGATCAGCCCCAGCATTTT.

As for this clone: The sample contains more than one DNA sequence encoding this CDR3. This sequence joins TRBV5-1 and TRBJ1-2, with TRBD1 identical over 7 bases. The CDR3 runs to 14 residues. J gave up 2 bases and V 4 bases, and 5 bases lay outside the gene matches. Germline CDR1 is SGHRS and CDR2 is YFSETQ. CDR3 coding DNA: TGCGCCAGCAGCCTGGGGGACAGCAACTATGGCTACACCTTC. Translating gives CASSLGDSNYGYTF.

The J gene is TRBJ1-2, the V gene TRBV9; D is uncertain. Looked up from germline, CDR1 is SGDLS and CDR2 is YYNGEE. V was trimmed by 4 bases and J by 6 bases, leaving 13 bases between them. This CDR3 region has 13 residues. The CDR3 nucleotides are TGTGCCAGCAGCTCAGTATGGGCCCATGGCTACACCTTC. As protein: CASSSVWAHGYTF.

J is TRBJ2-4 and V is TRBV28; the match to TRBD1 covers 7 bases. V was clipped by 6 bases and J by 9 bases; unmatched bases: 8. The CDR3 runs 13 residues. Germline CDR1 MDHEN, CDR2 SYDVKM. The CDR3 spells CASRPRQGGIQYF. CDR3 bases: TGTGCCAGCAGACCAAGACAGGGCGGCATTCAGTACTTC. The whole variable domain, remainder taken from reference TRBV28 and TRBJ2-4, is DVKVTQSSRYLVKRTGEKVFLECVQDMDHENMFWYRQDPGLGLRLIYFSYDVKMKEKGDIPEGYSVSREKKERFSLILESASTNQTSMYLCASRPRQGGIQYFGAGTRLSVL.